One sample yielded the 21 T cell receptor beta chains listed below, sequenced in a study of CD8 T cells in ankylosing spondylitis. TCRdb re-derived calls from the 5' RACE reads in MiXCR, one entry per CDR3 protein. The data show around 330,000 distinct CDR3 sequences, about 9.9% seen once. Sequenced material: blood, either unsorted or a sorted T cell fraction (not recorded which). The receptors here all came from a female donor with ankylosing spondylitis or in good health (not recorded which).

The table lists this clonotype with a few counts. The chain is built from TRBV7-9 and TRBJ2-1; no clear D gene. The ends were cut back, 5 bases at V and 8 bases at J, with 22 bases in the middle. Germline CDR1 and CDR2: SEHNR and FQNEAQ (reference sequence). The CDR3 extends over 16 amino acids. The CDR3 sequence: CASSPLFGVERHEQFF. Here the CDR3 DNA reads TGTGCCAGCAGCCCGTTATTTGGTGTCGAACGGCATGAGCAGTTCTTC.

V gene TRBV10-3 combines with J gene TRBJ2-7; TRBD2 matches 10 bases. The CDR3 extends over 15 amino acids. The germline V gene encodes CDR1 ENHRY and CDR2 SYGVKD. V lost 5 bases and J lost 2; bases outside the gene matches: 6. The CDR3 region is CAISSTGLATYEQYF. The CDR3 coding sequence is TGTGCCATCAGTTCAACGGGACTAGCGACCTACGAGCAGTACTTC.

This clonotype was counted ten times or more. The V and J genes are TRBV5-8 and TRBJ2-1; 13 bases are a match to TRBD2. There are 16 residues in the CDR3. Germline V lookup: CDR1 SGHTS, CDR2 YDEGEE. The ends lost 3 bases at V and 5 bases at J; junction bases unmatched: 5. The CDR3: CASSSGTSGTHNEQFF. The CDR3 DNA sequence: TGTGCCAGCAGCTCCGGGACTAGCGGGACCCACAATGAGCAGTTCTTC.

CDR3 sequence reads: CASSLGTVPYEQYF. The DNA for the CDR3 is TGTGCCAGCAGCTTGGGGACAGTTCCCTACGAGCAGTACTTC. This chain connects TRBV5-4 to TRBJ2-7; D might be TRBD1 (6 bases). The CDR3 length is 14 residues. The V end lost 0 bases, the J end lost 2 bases, and 9 bases lay between the germline ends. CDR1 SGHNT and CDR2 YYREEE come from the germline V gene (reference sequence).

In its sample, this clonotype was seen many times. V gene TRBV20-1 combines with J gene TRBJ2-4; perhaps TRBD2 as D (5 bases). Germline assignment: CDR1 DFQATT and CDR2 SNEGSKA (reference sequence). This CDR3 is built from 13 residues. V shed 3 bases and J shed 8 bases, with 14 bases lying between them. CDR3 in amino acids: CSASRGAEDIQYF. CDR3 bases: TGCAGTGCTAGTCGGGGAGCGGAGGACATTCAGTACTTC.

This clonotype was found many times. The rearrangement links TRBV5-1 to TRBJ2-2; D gene ambiguous. The germline CDR1 and CDR2 sequences are SGHRS and YFSETQ. Trimming removed 5 bases from V and 1 base from J, with 9 bases in between. The CDR3 has 14 amino acids. This CDR3 reads CASRVVLNTGELFF. The CDR3, as DNA: TGCGCCAGCAGAGTGGTCCTGAACACCGGGGAGCTGTTTTTT.

The V gene is TRBV6-2 or TRBV6-3, the J gene TRBJ2-1; 10 nucleotides align to TRBD2. The length of the CDR3 is 17 residues. V lost 5 bases, J lost 4 bases, and 11 bases stayed unmatched. Germline V gene data show CDR1 as MNHEY and CDR2 as SVGEGT. In nucleotides, the CDR3 is TGTGCCAGCAGTCCCTCTCTACTAGCGGGGCCTTACAATGAGCAGTTCTTC. Translating it yields CASSPSLLAGPYNEQFF.

The genes are TRBV19 and TRBJ2-3; TRBD1 is a possible D gene (5 bases). CDR3 size: 14 residues. With 7 bases removed from V and 5 bases from J, the gap between germline ends came to 16 bases. Germline CDR1 is LNHDA and CDR2 is SQIVND (reference sequence). The CDR3 spells CASMKGRGGDTQYF. As DNA, the CDR3 is TGTGCCAGTATGAAGGGGCGAGGTGGAGATACGCAGTATTTT.

This clonotype was recorded at least ten times. V is TRBV10-3 and J is TRBJ2-7; possibly TRBD1 for D (6 bases). Deletions cut 4 bases from V and 4 bases from J, with 8 bases between. This CDR3 has 12 amino acids. Germline V lookup: CDR1 ENHRY, CDR2 SYGVKD. The CDR3 sequence: CAISGGGYEQYF. The CDR3 DNA reads TGTGCCATCAGTGGAGGGGGTTACGAGCAGTACTTC.

This clonotype was picked up many times. CDR3 sequence reads: CSASPTLGEQYF. In DNA form, the CDR3 reads TGCAGTGCTAGTCCTACCCTCGGTGAGCAGTACTTC. This chain joins TRBV20-1 and TRBJ2-7; no firm D call. Trimming removed 3 bases at V and 7 bases at J, with 13 bases between. The CDR3 consists of 12 residues. Germline CDR1 reads DFQATT; CDR2 reads SNEGSKA (reference sequence).

A few counts support this clonotype. V gene TRBV5-1 combines with J gene TRBJ1-3; possible D gene TRBD1, 6 bases. The CDR3 spans 18 residues. CDR1 is SGHRS, CDR2 YFSETQ, per germline. V lost 7 bases, J lost 0 bases, and 23 bases lay in between. The CDR3 here is CASLWTGTQFCSGNTIYF. CDR3 sequence (DNA): TGCGCCAGCTTGTGGACCGGGACACAGTTTTGCTCTGGAAACACCATATATTTT.

In this sample, this clonotype turned up a few times. This chain uses TRBV6-1 with TRBJ1-4; tentatively, D is TRBD1 (6 bases). CDR3 length: 16 residues. Germline V gene data show CDR1 as MNHNS and CDR2 as SASEGT. With 6 bases removed from V and 0 bases from J, the gap between germline ends came to 14 bases. Written as DNA, the CDR3 is TGTGCCAGCAGCCGGCCACGACAGGCAACTAATGAAAAACTGTTTTTT. It is translated as CASSRPRQATNEKLFF.

The sample holds many counts of this clonotype. This chain uses TRBV5-1 with TRBJ1-1; the match to TRBD1 covers 8 bases. Per germline, CDR1 SGHRS and CDR2 YFSETQ. With V trimmed by 3 bases and J by 1 base, 5 bases remained unmatched. This CDR3 spans 15 amino acids. The CDR3 DNA reads TGCGCCAGCAGCTGGGGGCAGGGGGCGAACACTGAAGCTTTCTTT. The encoded protein is CASSWGQGANTEAFF.

This clonotype was counted ten times or more. The gene calls are TRBV5-1 and TRBJ2-1; 13 nucleotides align to TRBD2. J gave up 6 bases and V 2 bases, and 11 bases lay outside the gene matches. This CDR3 is 18 amino acids long. The germline gives CDR1 SGHRS, CDR2 YFSETQ. CDR3 protein: CASSFWRTSGSQGNEQFF. The CDR3 DNA reads TGCGCCAGCAGCTTCTGGCGGACTAGCGGGAGCCAAGGCAATGAGCAGTTCTTC.

On this clonotype itself: This may come from a read error, since a much larger clone is one base off. The chain employs TRBV10-3 and TRBJ1-2, with a possible D match to TRBD1 (5 bases). From germline, CDR1 is ENHRY and CDR2 SYGVKD. CDR3 size: 15 residues. The V end lost 0 bases, the J end lost 4 bases, and 12 bases lay between the germline ends. The CDR3: CAISESDTFSYGYTF. The CDR3 region has the DNA TGTGCCATCAGTGAGTCGGACACATTCAGCTATGGCTACACCTTC.

This clonotype was detected many times. The V gene is TRBV29-1, the J gene TRBJ2-1, with 14 bases identical to TRBD2. Germline assignment: CDR1 SQVTM and CDR2 ANQGSEA. V lost 5 bases, J lost 8 bases, and 5 bases stayed unmatched. This CDR3 region has 14 residues. The chain's CDR3 is CSVLGTSGSDEQFF. The CDR3 region has the DNA TGCAGCGTTTTGGGGACTAGCGGGAGTGATGAGCAGTTCTTC.

This clonotype has a count of ten or more. CDR3 in amino acids: CSAVVGYNSPLHF. The DNA of the CDR3 is TGCAGTGCGGTGGTAGGATATAATTCACCCCTCCACTTT. V is TRBV20-1 and J is TRBJ1-6; no clear D gene. Germline lookup yields CDR1 DFQATT and CDR2 SNEGSKA (reference sequence). The CDR3 is 13 amino acids. V lost 6 bases and J lost 4, with 10 bases in between.

The chain uses TRBV15 and TRBJ1-2; D uncertain. Per the germline V gene, CDR1 is LNHNV and CDR2 is YYDKDF (reference sequence). V was trimmed by 5 bases and J by 7 bases, leaving 17 bases between them. There are 14 residues in the CDR3. As DNA, the CDR3 is TGTGCCACCAGCCGTGATGGGGTCTACGGTGGCTACACCTTC. It yields the protein CATSRDGVYGGYTF.

This clonotype was found many times. The chain employs TRBV4-2 and TRBJ1-5; D not resolved. V lost 0 bases and J lost 5, with 14 bases in between. Germline CDR1 LGHNA, CDR2 YNFKEQ. This CDR3 comprises 16 residues. The CDR3 reads CASSQDESAPDQPQHF. The CDR3 DNA is TGTGCCAGCAGCCAAGATGAGAGTGCACCGGATCAGCCCCAGCATTTT.

This clonotype has ten or more counts. The chain has TRBV29-1 and TRBJ2-1; D might be TRBD2 (5 bases). The germline V and J ends were trimmed by 5 bases and 7 bases, with 6 bases remaining between them. Germline V gene data show CDR1 as SQVTM and CDR2 as ANQGSEA. This CDR3 is built from 10 residues. The CDR3 reads CSVPGNEQFF. The CDR3, as DNA: TGCAGCGTTCCGGGGAATGAGCAGTTCTTC.

This clonotype has ten or more counts. The chain couples TRBV12-3 or TRBV12-4 to TRBJ2-3, with D possibly matching TRBD2 (6 bases). The CDR3 covers 18 residues. Between the trimmed V and J ends, which lost 3 bases and 0 bases, there was a span of 19 bases. This CDR3 is CASSFASFGLASTDTQYF. CDR3 in DNA: TGTGCCAGCAGTTTCGCCTCCTTTGGGCTAGCGAGCACAGATACGCAGTATTTT.